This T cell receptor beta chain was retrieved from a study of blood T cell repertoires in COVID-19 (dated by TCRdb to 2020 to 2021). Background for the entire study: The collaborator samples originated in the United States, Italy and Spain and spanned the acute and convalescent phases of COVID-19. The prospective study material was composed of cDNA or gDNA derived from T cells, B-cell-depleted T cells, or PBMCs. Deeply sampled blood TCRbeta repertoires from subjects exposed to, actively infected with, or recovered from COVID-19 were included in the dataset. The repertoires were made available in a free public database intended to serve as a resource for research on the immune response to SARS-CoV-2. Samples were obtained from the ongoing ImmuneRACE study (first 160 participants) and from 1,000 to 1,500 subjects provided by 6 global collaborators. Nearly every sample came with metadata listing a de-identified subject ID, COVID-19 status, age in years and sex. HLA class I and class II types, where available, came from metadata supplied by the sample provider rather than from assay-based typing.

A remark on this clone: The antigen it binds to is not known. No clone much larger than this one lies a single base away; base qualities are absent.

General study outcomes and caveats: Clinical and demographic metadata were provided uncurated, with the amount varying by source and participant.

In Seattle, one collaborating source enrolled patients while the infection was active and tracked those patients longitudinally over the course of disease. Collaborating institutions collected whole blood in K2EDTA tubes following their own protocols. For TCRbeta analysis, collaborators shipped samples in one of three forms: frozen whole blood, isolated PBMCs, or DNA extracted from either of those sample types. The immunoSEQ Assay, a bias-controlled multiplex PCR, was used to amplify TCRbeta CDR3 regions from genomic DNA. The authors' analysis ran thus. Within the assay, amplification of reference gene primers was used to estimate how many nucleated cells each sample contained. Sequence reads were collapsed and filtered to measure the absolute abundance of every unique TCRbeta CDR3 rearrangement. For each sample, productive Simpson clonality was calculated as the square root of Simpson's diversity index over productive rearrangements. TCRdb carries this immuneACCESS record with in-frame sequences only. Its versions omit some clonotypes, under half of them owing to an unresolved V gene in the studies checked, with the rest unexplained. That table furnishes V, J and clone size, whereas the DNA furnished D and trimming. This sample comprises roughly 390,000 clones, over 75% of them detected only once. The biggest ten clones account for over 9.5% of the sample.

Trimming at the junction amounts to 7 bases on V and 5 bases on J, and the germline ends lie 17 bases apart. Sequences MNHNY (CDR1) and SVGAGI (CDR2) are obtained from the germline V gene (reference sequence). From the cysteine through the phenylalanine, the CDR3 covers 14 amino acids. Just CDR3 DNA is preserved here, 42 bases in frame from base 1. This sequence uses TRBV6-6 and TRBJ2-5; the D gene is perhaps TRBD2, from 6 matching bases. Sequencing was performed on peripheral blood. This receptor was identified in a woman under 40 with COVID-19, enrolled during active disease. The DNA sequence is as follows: TGTGCCAGCAAACCCGGGGGTACCCGGGAGACCCAGTACTTC. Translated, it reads CASKPGGTRETQYF.